The clone carrying this TCR beta chain was recorded at least ten times. The antigen remains undetermined. CDR3 length equals 15 residues. The germline V gene encodes CDR1 SQVTM and CDR2 ANQGSEA. Deletions cut 0 bases from V and 5 bases from J, with 16 bases between. Both previously described methods and listed TCR primers were employed to make bulk TCR libraries. TCRdb re-called the PCR reads with MiXCR, one entry per CDR3 protein. Of 65,000 to 70,000 distinct CDR3 sequences detected, over 15% appear once; the ten largest clones hold nearly 1.5%. This record belongs to a study of molecular identifiers for immune sequencing clone quantification. General study points: Naive cells had under 1% of molecules in clones above 20 RNA copies, effectors over 98%. Reportedly, one cell's Jurkat TCR RNA was detected within 1,100,000 naive CD8 cells.

This clonotype was obtained from a human donor in good health. Some libraries in this study had Jurkat cell RNA spiked in. Sequencing input: naive CD8+ T cells from blood, with Jurkat cell RNA spiked in. Sample subset: FACS-sorted CD8+CD4-CCR7+CD45RA+ naive T cells. The chain employs TRBV29-1 and TRBJ1-2; D is unresolved. The CDR3 here is CSVEEDGGKIYGYTF. CDR3 nucleotide sequence: TGCAGCGTTGAAGAGGACGGAGGTAAAATATATGGCTACACCTTC.